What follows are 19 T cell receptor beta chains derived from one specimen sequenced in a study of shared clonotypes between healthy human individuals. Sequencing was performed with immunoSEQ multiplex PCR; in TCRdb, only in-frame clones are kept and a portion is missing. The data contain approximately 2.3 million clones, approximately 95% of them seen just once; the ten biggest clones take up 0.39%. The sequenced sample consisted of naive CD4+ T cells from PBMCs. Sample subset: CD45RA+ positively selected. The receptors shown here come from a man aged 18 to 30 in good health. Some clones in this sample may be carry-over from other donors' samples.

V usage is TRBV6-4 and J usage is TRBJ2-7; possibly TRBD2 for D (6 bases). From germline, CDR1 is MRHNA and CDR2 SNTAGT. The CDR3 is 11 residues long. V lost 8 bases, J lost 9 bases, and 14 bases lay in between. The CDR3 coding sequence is TGTGCCAGCGAAGGACTACACGGGCAGTACTTC. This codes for CASEGLHGQYF.

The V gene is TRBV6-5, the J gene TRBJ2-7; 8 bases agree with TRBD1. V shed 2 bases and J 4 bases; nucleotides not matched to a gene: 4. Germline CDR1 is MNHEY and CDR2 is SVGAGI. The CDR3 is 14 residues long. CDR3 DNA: TGTGCCAGCAGTTACCGCCGGACAGGGTACGAGCAGTACTTC. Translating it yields CASSYRRTGYEQYF.

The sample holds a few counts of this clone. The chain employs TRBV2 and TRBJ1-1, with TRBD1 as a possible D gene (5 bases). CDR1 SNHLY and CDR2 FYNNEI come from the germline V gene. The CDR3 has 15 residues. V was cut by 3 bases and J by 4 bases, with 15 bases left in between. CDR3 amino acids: CASSDSPRAGTEAFF. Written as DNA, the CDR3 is TGTGCCAGCAGTGATTCGCCCAGGGCGGGCACTGAAGCTTTCTTT.

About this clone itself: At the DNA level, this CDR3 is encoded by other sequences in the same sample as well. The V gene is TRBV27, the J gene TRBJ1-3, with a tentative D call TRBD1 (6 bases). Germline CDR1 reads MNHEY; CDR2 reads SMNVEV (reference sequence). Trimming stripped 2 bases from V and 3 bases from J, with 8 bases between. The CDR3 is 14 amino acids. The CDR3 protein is CASSLGGLGNTIYF. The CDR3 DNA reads TGTGCCAGCAGTTTAGGGGGGCTTGGAAACACCATATATTTT.

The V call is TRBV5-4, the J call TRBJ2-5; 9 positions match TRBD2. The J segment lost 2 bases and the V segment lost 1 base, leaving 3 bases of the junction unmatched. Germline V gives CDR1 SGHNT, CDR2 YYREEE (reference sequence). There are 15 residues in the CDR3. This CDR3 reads CASSLMTSGQETQYF. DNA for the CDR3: TGTGCCAGCAGCTTGATGACTAGCGGACAAGAGACCCAGTACTTC. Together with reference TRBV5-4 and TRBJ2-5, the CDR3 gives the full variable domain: ETGVTQSPTHLIKTRGQQVTLRCSSQSGHNTVSWYQQALGQGPQFIFQYYREEENGRGNFPPRFSGLQFPNYSSELNVNALELDDSALYLCASSLMTSGQETQYFGPGTRLLVL.

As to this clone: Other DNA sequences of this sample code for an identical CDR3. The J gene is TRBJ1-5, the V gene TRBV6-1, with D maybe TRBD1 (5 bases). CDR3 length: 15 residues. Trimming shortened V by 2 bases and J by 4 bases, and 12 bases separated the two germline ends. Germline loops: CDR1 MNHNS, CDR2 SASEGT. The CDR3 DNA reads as TGTGCCAGCAGTGAAAGGGGCCTGGGAAATCAGCCCCAGCATTTT. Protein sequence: CASSERGLGNQPQHF.

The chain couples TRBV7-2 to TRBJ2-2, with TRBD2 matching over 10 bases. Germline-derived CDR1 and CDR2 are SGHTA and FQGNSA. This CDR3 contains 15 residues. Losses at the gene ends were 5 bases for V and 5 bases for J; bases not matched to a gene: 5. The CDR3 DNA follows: TGTGCCAGCAGCGCACTAGCGGGACATACCGGGGAGCTGTTTTTT. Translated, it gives CASSALAGHTGELFF.

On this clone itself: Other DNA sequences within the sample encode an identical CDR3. The CDR3: CAWSGISTDTQYF. As DNA, the CDR3 is TGTGCCTGGAGTGGGATCTCCACAGATACGCAGTATTTT. The chain recombines TRBV30 with TRBJ2-3, with no clear D. This CDR3 has 13 residues. The germline CDR1 and CDR2 sequences are GTSNPN and SVGIG (reference sequence). Trimming took 1 base from V and 2 from J, leaving 7 bases between them.

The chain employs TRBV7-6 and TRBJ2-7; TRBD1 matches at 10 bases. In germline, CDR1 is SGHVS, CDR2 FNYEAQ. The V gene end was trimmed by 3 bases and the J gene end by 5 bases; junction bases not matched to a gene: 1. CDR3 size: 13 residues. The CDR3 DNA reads TGTGCCAGCAGCTTGGGACAGGGGCACGAGCAGTACTTC. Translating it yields CASSLGQGHEQYF.

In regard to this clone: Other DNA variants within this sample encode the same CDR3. The CDR3 DNA sequence: TGTGCCAGCAGCGTAGGGGAGGGCCTTCGCACAGATACGCAGTATTTT. Residues: CASSVGEGLRTDTQYF. V gene TRBV9 combines with J gene TRBJ2-3; 7 bases match TRBD2. Germline assignment: CDR1 SGDLS and CDR2 YYNGEE. This CDR3 has 16 amino acids. V was pared by 0 bases and J by 1 base, with 5 bases of the junction left unmatched. The variable domain in full, completed from reference TRBV9 and TRBJ2-3, reads DSGVTQTPKHLITATGQRVTLRCSPRSGDLSVYWYQQSLDQGLQFLIQYYNGEERAKGNILERFSAQQFPDLHSELNLSSLELGDSALYFCASSVGEGLRTDTQYFGPGTRLTVL.

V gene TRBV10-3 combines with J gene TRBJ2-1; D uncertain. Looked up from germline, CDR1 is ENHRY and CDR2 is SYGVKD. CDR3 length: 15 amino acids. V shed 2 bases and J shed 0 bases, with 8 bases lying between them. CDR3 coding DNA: TGTGCCATCAGTGAGCTCGGCAGCTCCTACAATGAGCAGTTCTTC. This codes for CAISELGSSYNEQFF.

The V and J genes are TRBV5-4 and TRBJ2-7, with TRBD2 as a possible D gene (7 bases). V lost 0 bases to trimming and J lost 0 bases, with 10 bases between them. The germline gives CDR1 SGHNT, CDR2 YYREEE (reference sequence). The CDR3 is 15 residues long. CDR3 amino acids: CASSLEGGASYEQYF. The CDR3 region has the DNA TGTGCCAGCAGCTTGGAGGGGGGGGCCTCCTACGAGCAGTACTTC.

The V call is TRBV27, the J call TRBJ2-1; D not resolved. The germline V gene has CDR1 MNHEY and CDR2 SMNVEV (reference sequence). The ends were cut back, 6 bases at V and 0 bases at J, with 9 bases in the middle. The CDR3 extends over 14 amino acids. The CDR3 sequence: CASRTESSYNEQFF. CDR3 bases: TGTGCCAGCAGGACGGAGAGCTCCTACAATGAGCAGTTCTTC.

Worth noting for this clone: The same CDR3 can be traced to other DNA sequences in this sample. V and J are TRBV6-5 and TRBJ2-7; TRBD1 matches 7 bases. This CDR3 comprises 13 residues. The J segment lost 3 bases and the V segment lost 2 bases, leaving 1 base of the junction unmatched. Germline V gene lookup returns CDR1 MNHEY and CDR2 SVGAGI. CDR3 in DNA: TGTGCCAGCAGTTACAGACAGGGCTACGAGCAGTACTTC. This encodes CASSYRQGYEQYF.

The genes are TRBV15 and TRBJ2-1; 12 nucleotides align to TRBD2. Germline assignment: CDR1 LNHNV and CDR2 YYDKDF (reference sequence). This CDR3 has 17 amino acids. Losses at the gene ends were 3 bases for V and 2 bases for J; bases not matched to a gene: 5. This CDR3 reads CATSRGTSGQTYNEQFF. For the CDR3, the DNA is TGTGCCACCAGCAGGGGGACTAGCGGGCAAACCTACAATGAGCAGTTCTTC.

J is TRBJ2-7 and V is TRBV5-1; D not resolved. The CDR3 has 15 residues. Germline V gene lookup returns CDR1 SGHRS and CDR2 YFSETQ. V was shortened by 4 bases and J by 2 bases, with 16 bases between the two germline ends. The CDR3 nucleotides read TGCGCCAGCAGCCCCCCAGGCCTAGAGGCCTACGAGCAGTACTTC. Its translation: CASSPPGLEAYEQYF.

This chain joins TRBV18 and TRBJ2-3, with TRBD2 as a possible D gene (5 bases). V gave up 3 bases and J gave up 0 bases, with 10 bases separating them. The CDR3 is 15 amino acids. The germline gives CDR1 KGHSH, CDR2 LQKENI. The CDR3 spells CASSPSGISTDTQYF. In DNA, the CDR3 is TGTGCCAGCTCACCCAGCGGAATAAGCACAGATACGCAGTATTTT.

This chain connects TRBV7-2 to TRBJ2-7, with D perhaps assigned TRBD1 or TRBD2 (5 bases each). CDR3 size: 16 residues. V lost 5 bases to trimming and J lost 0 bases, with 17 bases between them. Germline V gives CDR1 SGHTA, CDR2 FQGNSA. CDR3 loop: CASSVKWDGSSYEQYF. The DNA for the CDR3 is TGTGCCAGCAGCGTGAAATGGGACGGAAGCTCCTACGAGCAGTACTTC.

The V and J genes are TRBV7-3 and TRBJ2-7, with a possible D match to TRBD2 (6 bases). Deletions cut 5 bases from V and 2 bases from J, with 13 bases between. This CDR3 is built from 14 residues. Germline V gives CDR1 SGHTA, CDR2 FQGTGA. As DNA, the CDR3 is TGTGCCAGCAGCCCGGGAGCAAACCCCTACGAGCAGTACTTC. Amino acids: CASSPGANPYEQYF.